The present T cell receptor gamma chain was sequenced within a study of gamma-delta chains in newborns, infants, children. The CDR3 runs to 13 residues. V was pared by 0 bases and J by 9 bases, with 8 bases of the junction left unmatched. Germline V lookup: CDR1 EGSTGY, CDR2 YDSYTSSV. With CATT, TCRdb re-called clones from the reads. The table records 3,000 to 4,000 gamma-chain clones, 61% of them present only once. The chain joins TRGV4 to TRGJ1 or TRGJ2. TCRdb supplies no J gene; here it was assigned by aligning the nucleotide sequence to germline. This receptor was taken from a child who was a newborn, infant or young child, either healthy, febrile or measles-vaccinated (not recorded which). The material sequenced was blood. CDR3 nucleotide sequence: TGTGCCACCTGGGATGGGACGAAACGTAAGAAACTCTTT. Its translation is CATWDGTKRKKLF.